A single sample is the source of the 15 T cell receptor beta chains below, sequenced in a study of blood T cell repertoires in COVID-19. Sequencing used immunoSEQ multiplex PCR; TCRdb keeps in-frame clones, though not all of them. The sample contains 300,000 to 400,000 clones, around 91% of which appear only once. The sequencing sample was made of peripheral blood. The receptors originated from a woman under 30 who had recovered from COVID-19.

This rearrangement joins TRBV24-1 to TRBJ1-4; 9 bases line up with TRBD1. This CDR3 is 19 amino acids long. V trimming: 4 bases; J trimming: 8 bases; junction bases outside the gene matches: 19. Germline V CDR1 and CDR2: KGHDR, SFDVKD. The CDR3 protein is CATSDAGTGTLTPPEKLFF. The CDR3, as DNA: TGTGCCACCAGTGACGCCGGGACAGGGACCTTAACTCCACCAGAAAAACTGTTTTTT.

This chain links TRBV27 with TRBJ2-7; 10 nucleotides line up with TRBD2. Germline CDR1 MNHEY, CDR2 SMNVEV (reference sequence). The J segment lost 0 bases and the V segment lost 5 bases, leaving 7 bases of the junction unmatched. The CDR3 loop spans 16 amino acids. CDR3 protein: CASSPGLADSSYEQYV. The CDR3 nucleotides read TGTGCCAGCAGTCCCGGACTAGCGGACAGCTCCTACGAGCAGTACGTC.

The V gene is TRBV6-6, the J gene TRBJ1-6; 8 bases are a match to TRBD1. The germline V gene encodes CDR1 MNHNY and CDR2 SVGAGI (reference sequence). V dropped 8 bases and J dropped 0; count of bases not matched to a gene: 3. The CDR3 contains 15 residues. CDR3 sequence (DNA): TGTGCCAGCGCCACAGGGGGCTCCTATAATTCACCCCTCCACTTT. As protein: CASATGGSYNSPLHF.

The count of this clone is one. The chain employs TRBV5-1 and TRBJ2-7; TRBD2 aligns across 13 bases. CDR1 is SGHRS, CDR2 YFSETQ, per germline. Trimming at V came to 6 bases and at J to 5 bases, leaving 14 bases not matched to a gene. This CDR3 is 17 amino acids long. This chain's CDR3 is CASMIGTTSGRTNEQYV. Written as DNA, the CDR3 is TGCGCCAGCATGATTGGCACGACTAGCGGGAGGACTAACGAGCAGTACGTC.

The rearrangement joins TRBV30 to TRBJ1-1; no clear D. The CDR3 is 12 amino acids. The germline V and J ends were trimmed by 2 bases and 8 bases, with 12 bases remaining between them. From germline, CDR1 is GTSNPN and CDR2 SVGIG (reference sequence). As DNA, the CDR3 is TGTGCCTGGAGTCCTACCGGTTCAGAAGCTTTCTTT. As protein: CAWSPTGSEAFF.

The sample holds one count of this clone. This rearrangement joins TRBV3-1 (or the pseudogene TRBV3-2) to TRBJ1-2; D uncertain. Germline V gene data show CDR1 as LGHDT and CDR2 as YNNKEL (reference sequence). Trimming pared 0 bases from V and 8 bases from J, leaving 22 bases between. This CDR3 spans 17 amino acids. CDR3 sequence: CASSQDLVRSSAVGYTF. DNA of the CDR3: TGTGCCAGCAGCCAAGATCTTGTCCGTTCCAGCGCCGTGGGCTACACCTTC.

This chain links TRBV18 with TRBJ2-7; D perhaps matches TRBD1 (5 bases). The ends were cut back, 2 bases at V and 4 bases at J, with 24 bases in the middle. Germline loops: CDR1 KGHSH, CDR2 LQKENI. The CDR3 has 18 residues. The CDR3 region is CASSPSPIDRPAGYEQYV. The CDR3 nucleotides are TGTGCCAGCTCACCATCCCCAATCGATAGACCTGCAGGGTACGAGCAGTACGTC.

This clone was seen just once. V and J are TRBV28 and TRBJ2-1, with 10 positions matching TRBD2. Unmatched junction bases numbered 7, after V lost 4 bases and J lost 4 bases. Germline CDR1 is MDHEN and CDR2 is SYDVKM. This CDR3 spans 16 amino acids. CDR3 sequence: CASSSQTSGVYNEQFF. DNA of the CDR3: TGTGCCAGCAGTTCCCAAACTAGCGGGGTATACAATGAGCAGTTCTTC.

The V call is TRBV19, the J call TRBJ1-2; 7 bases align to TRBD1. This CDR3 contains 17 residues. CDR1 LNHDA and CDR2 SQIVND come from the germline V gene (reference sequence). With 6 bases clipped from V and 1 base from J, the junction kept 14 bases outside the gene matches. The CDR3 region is CASRATGMANHNYGYTF. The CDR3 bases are TGTGCCAGTAGGGCGACAGGGATGGCCAATCATAACTATGGCTACACCTTC.

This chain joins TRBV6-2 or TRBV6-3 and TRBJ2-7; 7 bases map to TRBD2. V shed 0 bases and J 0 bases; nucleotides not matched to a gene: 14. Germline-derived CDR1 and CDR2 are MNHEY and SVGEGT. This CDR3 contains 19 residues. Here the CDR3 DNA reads TGTGCCAGCAGTTACTCCCTTTTCGGGCTGACTAGCTACTCCTACGAGCAGTACGTC. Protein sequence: CASSYSLFGLTSYSYEQYV.

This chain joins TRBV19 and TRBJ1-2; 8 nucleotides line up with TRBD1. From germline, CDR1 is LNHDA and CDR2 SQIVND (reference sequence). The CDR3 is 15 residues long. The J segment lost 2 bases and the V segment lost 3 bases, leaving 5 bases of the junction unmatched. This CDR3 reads CASSIWDRSNYGYTF. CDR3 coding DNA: TGTGCCAGTAGTATCTGGGACAGGTCAAACTATGGCTACACCTTC.

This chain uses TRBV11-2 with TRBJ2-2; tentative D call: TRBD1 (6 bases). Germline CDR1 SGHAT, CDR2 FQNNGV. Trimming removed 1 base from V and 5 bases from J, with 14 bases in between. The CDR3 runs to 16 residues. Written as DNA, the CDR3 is TGTGCCAGCAGCTTAGTCCTACAGGGTGGTACCGGGGAGCTGTTTTTT. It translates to CASSLVLQGGTGELFF.

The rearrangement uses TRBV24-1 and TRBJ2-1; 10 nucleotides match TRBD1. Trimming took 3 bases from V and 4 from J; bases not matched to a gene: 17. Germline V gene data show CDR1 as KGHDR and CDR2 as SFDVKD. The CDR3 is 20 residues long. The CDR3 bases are TGTGCCACCAGTGATCCCTTGGGGAACTCCGGGACAGGGGTATACAATGAGCAGTTCTTC. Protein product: CATSDPLGNSGTGVYNEQFF.

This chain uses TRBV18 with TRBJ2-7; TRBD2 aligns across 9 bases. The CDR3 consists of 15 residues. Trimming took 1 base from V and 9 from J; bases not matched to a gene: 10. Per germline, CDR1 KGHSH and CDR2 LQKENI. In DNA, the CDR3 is TGTGCCAGCTCACCACAGTTTGGTAGCGGGAGTCTGCAGTACGTC. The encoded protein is CASSPQFGSGSLQYV.

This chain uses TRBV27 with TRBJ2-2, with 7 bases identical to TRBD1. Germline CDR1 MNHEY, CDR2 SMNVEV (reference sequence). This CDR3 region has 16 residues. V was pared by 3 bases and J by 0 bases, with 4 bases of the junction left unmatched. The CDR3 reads CASSFYRGTNTGELFF. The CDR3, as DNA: TGTGCCAGCAGTTTCTACAGGGGAACGAACACCGGGGAGCTGTTTTTT.